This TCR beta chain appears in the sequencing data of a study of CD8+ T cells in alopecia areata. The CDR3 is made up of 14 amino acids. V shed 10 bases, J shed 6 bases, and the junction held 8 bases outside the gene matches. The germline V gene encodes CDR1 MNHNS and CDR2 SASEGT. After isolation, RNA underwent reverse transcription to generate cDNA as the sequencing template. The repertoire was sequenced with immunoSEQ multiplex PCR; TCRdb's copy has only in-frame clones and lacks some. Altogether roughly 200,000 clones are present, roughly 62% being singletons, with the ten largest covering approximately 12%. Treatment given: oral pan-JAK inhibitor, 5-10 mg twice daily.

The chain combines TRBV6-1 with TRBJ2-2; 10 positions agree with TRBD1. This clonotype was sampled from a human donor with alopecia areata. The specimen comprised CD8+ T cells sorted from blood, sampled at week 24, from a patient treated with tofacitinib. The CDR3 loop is CAIDRDRGAGELFF. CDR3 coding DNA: TGTGCCATCGACCGGGACAGGGGTGCCGGGGAGCTGTTTTTT.